Listed below are T cell receptor beta chains from one sample, sequenced in a study of shared clonotypes between healthy human individuals. The assay was immunoSEQ multiplex PCR, and TCRdb's table has in-frame clones only and misses some. The repertoire consists of 850,000 to 1,100,000 clones, with roughly 80% occurring once and the leading ten covering over 0.8%. The sequenced sample was memory CD4+ T cells from PBMCs. These receptors came from a man aged 18 to 30 in good health. Some clones in this sample may be carry-over from other donors' samples. CDR3s leave out the opening cysteine and the closing phenylalanine or tryptophan. Fields, in order: V gene, J gene, CDR3 protein.

TRBV28	TRBJ2-7	ASSLSLAGGFEQY
TRBV18	TRBJ2-3	ASSSSGTDTQY
TRBV29-1	TRBJ1-1	SVVTMNTEAF
TRBV30	TRBJ2-1	AWEAGVLNEQF
TRBV5-4	TRBJ2-7	ASSLGKGNTYEQY
TRBV7-9	TRBJ1-1	ASSLGGRQGAYEAF
TRBV7-2	TRBJ1-3	ASSSRQGTIY
TRBV5-1	TRBJ2-2	ASIGSGDNTGELF
TRBV5-4	TRBJ2-7	ASSPGLTGGSYEQY
TRBV30	TRBJ2-7	AWGPGLAGSREQY
TRBV6-6	TRBJ2-7	ASSYGGEQYEQY
TRBV15	TRBJ1-3	ATRNDLGAGNTIY
TRBV11-2	TRBJ1-1	ASSLGQGASGTEAF
TRBV18	TRBJ1-3	ASSPLDRGNTIY
TRBV5-1	TRBJ1-1	ASSPGPSNTEAF
TRBV29-1	TRBJ2-7	SVASGIFEQY
TRBV4-2	TRBJ2-1	ASSPRVVGGILGNEQF
TRBV5-1	TRBJ2-5	ASSLASGTPWETQY
TRBV5-1	TRBJ2-2	ASSLAGTGHFAGELF
TRBV4-2	TRBJ1-5	ASSQQGSNQPQH
TRBV6-6	TRBJ2-7	ASSPRYSSYEQY
TRBV5-1	TRBJ2-3	ASSLGTSGDTDTQY
TRBV2	TRBJ2-7	ASSEIAGRGLGNEQY
TRBV9	TRBJ2-7	ASPGERGTPSYEQY
TRBV7-7	TRBJ2-3	ASSLALSGRGDTQY
TRBV7-9	TRBJ2-7	ASSLEFAFEQY